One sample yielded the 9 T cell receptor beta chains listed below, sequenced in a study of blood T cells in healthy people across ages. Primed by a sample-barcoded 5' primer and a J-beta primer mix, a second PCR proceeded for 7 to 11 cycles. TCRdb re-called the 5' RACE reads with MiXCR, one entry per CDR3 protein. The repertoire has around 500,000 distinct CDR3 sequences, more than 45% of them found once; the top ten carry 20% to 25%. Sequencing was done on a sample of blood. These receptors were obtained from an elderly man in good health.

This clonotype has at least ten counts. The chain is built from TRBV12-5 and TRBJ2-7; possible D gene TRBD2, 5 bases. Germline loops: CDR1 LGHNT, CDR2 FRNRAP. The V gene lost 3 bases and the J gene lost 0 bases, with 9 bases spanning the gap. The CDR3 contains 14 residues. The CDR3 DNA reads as TGTGCTAGTGGTTTATCGGGGAACTCCTACGAGCAGTACTTC. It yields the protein CASGLSGNSYEQYF.

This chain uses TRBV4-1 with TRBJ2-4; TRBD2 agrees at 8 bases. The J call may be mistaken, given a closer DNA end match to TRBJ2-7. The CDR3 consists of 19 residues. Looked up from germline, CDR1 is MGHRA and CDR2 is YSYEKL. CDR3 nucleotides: TGCGCCAGCAGCCAAAGACCCTCTTCGGGTAGCGGGGACCCCTACGAGCAGTACTTC. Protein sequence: CASSQRPSSGSGDPYEQYF.

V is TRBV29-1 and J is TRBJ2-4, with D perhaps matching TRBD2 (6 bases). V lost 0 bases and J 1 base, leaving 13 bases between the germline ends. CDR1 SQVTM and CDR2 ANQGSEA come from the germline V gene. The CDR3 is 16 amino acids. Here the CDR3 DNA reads TGCAGCGTTGAAGAGTTGGGGGGTTTGGCCAAAAACATTCAGTACTTC. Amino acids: CSVEELGGLAKNIQYF.

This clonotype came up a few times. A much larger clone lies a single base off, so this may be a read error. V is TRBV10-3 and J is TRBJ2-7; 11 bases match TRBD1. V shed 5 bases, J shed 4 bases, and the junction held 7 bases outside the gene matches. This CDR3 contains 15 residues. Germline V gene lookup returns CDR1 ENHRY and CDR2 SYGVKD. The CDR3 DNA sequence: TGTGCCATCAGTCCGGCGGGACAGGGGGTATACGAGCAGTACTTC. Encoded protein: CAISPAGQGVYEQYF.

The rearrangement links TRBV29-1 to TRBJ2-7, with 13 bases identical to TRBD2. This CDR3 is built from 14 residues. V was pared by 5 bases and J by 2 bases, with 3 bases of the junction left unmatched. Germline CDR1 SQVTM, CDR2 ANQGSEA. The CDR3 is CSVPGTSGTYEQYF. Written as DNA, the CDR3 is TGCAGCGTTCCCGGGACTAGCGGGACCTACGAGCAGTACTTC.

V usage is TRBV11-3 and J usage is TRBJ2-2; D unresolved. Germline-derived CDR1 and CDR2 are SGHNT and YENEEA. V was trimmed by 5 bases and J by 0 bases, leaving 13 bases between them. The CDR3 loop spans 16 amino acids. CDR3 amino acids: CASSQARGSNTGELFF. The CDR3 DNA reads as TGTGCCAGCAGCCAGGCGAGAGGCTCGAACACCGGGGAGCTGTTTTTT.

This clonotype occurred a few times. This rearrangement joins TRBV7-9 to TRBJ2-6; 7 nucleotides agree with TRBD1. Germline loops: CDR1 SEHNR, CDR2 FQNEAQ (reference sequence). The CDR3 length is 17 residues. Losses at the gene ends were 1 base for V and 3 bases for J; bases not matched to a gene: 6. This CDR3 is CASSLEPGGYGANVLTF. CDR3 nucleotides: TGTGCCAGCAGCTTAGAGCCAGGGGGATATGGGGCCAACGTCCTGACTTTC. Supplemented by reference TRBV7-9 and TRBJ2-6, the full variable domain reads DTGVSQNPRHKITKRGQNVTFRCDPISEHNRLYWYRQTLGQGPEFLTYFQNEAQLEKSRLLSDRFSAERPKGSFSTLEIQRTEQGDSAMYLCASSLEPGGYGANVLTFGAGSRLTVL.

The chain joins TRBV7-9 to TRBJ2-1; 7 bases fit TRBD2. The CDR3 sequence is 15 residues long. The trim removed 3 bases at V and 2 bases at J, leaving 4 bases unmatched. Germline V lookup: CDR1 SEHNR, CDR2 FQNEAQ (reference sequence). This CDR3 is CASSFDGGAYNEQFF. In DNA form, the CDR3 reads TGTGCCAGCAGCTTTGATGGGGGGGCCTACAATGAGCAGTTCTTC.

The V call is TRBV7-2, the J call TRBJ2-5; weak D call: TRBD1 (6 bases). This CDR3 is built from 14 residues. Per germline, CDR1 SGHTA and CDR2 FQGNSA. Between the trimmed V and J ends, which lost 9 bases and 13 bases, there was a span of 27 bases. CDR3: CASSSGTPPKKSYF. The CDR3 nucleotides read TGTGCCAGTTCCTCCGGGACACCCCCAAAAAAGTCGTACTTC. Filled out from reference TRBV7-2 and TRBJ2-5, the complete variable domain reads GAGVSQSPSNKVTEKGKDVELRCDPISGHTALYWYRQSLGQGLEFLIYFQGNSAPDKSGLPSDRFSAERTGGSVSTLTIQRTQQEDSAVYLCASSSGTPPKKSYFGPGTRLLVL.